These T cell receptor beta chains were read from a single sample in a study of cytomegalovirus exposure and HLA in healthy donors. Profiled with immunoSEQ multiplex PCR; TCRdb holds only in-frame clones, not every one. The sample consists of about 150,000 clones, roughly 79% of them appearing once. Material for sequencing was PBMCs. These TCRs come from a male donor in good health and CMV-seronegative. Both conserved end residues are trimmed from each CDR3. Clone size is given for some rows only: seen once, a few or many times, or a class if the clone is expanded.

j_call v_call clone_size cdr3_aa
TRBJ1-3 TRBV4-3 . ASSQVWQGDRNTIY
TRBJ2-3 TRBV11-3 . ASSLLAGGRTDTQY
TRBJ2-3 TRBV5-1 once ASSSGGSTDTQY
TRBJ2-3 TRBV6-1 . ASSSRDRGPDTQY
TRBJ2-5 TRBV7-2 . ASSFTGTSGEQETQY
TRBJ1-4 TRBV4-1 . ASSQGQGHDEKLF
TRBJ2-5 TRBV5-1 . ASSPLGTSGGETQY
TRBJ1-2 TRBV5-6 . ASSPGLGYGYT
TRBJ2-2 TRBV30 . AWSVTSEVGELF
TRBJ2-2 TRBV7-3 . ASSPDFGELF
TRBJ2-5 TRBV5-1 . ASSLQQETQY
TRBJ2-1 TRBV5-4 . ASSLGSGGAYNEQF
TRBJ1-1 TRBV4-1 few ASSQGQGTNTEAF
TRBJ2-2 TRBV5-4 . ASSLGGGFTGELF
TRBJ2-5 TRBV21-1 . ASSRAKEGHPSQETQY
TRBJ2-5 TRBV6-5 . ASSSAGASQETQY
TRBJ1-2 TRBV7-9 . ASSPDSFFYGYT
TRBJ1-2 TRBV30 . AWSAGGNYGYT
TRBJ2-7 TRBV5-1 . ASSSMPGQVAYEQY
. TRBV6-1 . ASSVRGIERYEQY
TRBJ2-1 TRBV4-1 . ASSQDHPLVNEQF
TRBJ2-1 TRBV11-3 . ASRLAGVYNEQF
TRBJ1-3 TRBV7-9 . ASSPRRGSGNTIY
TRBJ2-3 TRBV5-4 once ASSSPRWTSVNTDTQY
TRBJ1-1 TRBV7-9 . SSSLGPPGENTEAF
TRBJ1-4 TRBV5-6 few ASSLDRTNEKLF
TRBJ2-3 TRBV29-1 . SVPPAGVGTDTQY
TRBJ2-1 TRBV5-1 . ASSLARLGGLSANEQF